This T cell receptor beta chain was profiled in a study of shared clonotypes between healthy human individuals. V lost 4 bases, J lost 5 bases, and 24 bases lay in between. The CDR3 is 18 residues long. CDR1 SGHRS and CDR2 YFSETQ come from the germline V gene. In the source study's methods: ImmunoSEQ gave junction-only sequences without quality scores, so filtering differed. Repertoires were generated with immunoSEQ multiplex PCR, while TCRdb's copy carries only in-frame clones and drops some. V, J and clone size derive from that table, while D and trimming were established from the DNA sequence. The sample has under 2,000,000 clones, roughly 94% seen once. Positively selected for CCR7, the CD45RO-negative cells used as naive CD8 cells excluded terminally differentiated effector memory CD45RA+ cells.

This clonotype was obtained from a man aged 18 to 29 in good health. The chain joins TRBV5-1 to TRBJ2-2; D assignment may be TRBD1 or TRBD2 (5 bases each). The sequenced sample consisted of naive CD8+ T cells sorted from blood. The CDR3 coding sequence is TGCGCCAGCAGCCCGAGGGGAAGGGCCTTCAGCGAAACCGGGGAGCTGTTTTTT. Protein product: CASSPRGRAFSETGELFF.